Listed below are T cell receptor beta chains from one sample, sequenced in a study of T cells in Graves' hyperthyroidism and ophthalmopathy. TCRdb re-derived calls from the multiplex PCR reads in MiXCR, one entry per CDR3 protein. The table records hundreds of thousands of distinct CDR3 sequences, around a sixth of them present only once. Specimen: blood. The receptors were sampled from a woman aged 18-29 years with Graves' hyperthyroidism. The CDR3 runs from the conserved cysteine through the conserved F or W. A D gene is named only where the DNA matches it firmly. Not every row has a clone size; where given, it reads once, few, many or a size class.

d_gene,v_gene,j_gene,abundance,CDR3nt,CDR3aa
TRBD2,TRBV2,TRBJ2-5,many,TGTGCCAGCAGATTACTAGCGGGAGAGATCCAAGAGACCCAGTACTTC,CASRLLAGEIQETQYF
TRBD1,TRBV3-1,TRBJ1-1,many,TGTGCCAGCACCCAGGGGGGGTCTGAAGCTTTCTTT,CASTQGGSEAFF
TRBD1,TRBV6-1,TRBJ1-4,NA,TGTGCCAGCAGGGGACAGGGTAGTGAAAAACTGTTTTTT,CASRGQGSEKLFF
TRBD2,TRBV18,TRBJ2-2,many,TGTGCCAGCTCACAACCGACTAGCAAGAACACCGGGGAGCTGTTTTTT,CASSQPTSKNTGELFF
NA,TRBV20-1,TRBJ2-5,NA,TGCAGTGCCAAGGGTTTCCGAGAGACCCAGTACTTC,CSAKGFRETQYF
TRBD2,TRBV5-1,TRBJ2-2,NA,TGCGCCAGCTCGCGAATGCTGCGGGGGGGCCTCGGCACCGGGGAGCTGTTTTTT,CASSRMLRGGLGTGELFF
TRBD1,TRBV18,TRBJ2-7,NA,TGTGCCAGCTCACCACCGGGACAGTTCCCCTACGAGCAGTACTTC,CASSPPGQFPYEQYF
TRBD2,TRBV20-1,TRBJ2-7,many,TGCAGTGCCAAAGGGTGGGAGGGCGAGCAGTACTTC,CSAKGWEGEQYF
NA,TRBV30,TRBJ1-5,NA,TGTGCCTGGAGTGTACAGGGAGGGTATAATCAGCCCCAGCATTTT,CAWSVQGGYNQPQHF
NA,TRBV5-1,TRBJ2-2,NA,TGCGCCAGCAGCCCCCAGGTGGGGGATGCCGGGGAGCTGTTTTTT,CASSPQVGDAGELFF
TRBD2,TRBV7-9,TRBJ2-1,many,TGTGCCAGCAGAGGGACTAGCGGGAGTGGGGGTGAGCAGTTCTTC,CASRGTSGSGGEQFF
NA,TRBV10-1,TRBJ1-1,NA,TGCGCCAGCAGTGGACTGAACACTGAAGCTTTCTTT,CASSGLNTEAFF
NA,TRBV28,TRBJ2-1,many,TGTGCCAGCCATTTGGGGGGCTCCTACAATGAGCAGTTCTTC,CASHLGGSYNEQFF
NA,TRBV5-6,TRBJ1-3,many,TGTGCCAGCAGCTGGGACGGTGGGGCCTCTGGAAACACCATATATTTT,CASSWDGGASGNTIYF
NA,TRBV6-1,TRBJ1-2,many,TGTGCCAGCAGTCTAGAACGGCGGATCTATGGCTACACCTTC,CASSLERRIYGYTF
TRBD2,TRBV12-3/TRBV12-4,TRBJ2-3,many,TGTGCCAGCGTCCTGACTAGCGGGAGGGCAGATACGCAGTATTTT,CASVLTSGRADTQYF
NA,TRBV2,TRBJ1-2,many,TGTGCCAGCAGGCCAGGGTATGGCTACACCTTC,CASRPGYGYTF
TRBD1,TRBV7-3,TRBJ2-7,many,TGTGCCAGCAGCCTCCAAGGACAGGGGTTGAGAGAGCAGTACTTC,CASSLQGQGLREQYF
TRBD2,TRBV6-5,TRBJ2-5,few,TGTGCCAGCCGGACTAGCGGGAGTTGGGGGACCCAGTACTTC,CASRTSGSWGTQYF
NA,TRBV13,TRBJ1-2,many,TGTGCCAGCAGCTTAAAAGGCAGCCCCTATGGCTACACCTTC,CASSLKGSPYGYTF
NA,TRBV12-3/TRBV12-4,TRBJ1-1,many,TGTGCCAGCAGTTCCGCGAGGGCTACAAACACTGAAGCTTTCTTT,CASSSARATNTEAFF
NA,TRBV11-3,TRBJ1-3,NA,TGTGCCAGCAGCTTAGGCCAGAGCTCTGGAGACACCATATATTTT,CASSLGQSSGDTIYF
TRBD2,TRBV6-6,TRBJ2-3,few,TGTGCCAGCAGTTACTTCGCGGGGGGGCAAGGCACAGATACGCAGTATTTT,CASSYFAGGQGTDTQYF